The subject of this entry is one T cell receptor (beta chain). The data stem from a study of blood T cell repertoires in COVID-19. Study overall: Sites in the United States, Italy and Spain provided acute and convalescent COVID-19 samples. Nucleic acid was either cDNA or gDNA, and it came from T cells, B-cell-depleted T cells, or PBMCs.

Source study methods: Reference gene primer amplification in the assay estimated nucleated cell counts. Produced via immunoSEQ multiplex PCR; TCRdb's table is partial and in-frame only. The V and J calls and clone size were taken over from that table, and D and trimming were inferred from the DNA. The sample lists a few hundred thousand clones, 87% seen once, with about an eighth in the top ten. The CDR3 loop spans 13 amino acids. V lost 3 bases and J lost 0, with 9 bases in between. Looked up from germline, CDR1 is DFQATT and CDR2 is SNEGSKA (reference sequence). The sample was peripheral blood. The sequence was collected from a woman aged 18-29 years who had recovered from COVID-19. The chain employs TRBV20-1 and TRBJ2-7; D remains ambiguous. Here the CDR3 DNA reads TGCAGTGCTAGTAAACAAACCTCCTACGAGCAGTACTTC. Translation: CSASKQTSYEQYF.